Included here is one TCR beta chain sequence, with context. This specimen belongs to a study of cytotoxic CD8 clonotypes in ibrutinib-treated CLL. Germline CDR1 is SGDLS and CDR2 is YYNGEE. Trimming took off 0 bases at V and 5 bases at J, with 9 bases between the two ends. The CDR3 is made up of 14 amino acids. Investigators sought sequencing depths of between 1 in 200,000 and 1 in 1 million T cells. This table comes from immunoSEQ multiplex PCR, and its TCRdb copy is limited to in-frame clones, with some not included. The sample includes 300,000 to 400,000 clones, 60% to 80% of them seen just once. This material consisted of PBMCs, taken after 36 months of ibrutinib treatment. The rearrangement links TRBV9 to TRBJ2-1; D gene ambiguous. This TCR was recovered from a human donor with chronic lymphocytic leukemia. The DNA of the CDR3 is TGTGCCAGCAGCGTAGCTGAGACACACAATGAGCAGTTCTTC. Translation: CASSVAETHNEQFF.